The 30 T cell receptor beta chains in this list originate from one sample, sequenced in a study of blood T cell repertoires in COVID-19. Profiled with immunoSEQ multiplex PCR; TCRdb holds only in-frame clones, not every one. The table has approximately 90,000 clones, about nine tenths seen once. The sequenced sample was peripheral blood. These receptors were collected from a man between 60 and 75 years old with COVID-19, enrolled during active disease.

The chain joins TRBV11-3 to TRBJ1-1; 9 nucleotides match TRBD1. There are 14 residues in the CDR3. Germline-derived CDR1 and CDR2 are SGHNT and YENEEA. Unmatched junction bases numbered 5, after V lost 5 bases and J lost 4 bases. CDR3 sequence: CASSRDRGSTEAFF. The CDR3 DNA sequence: TGTGCCAGCAGCCGAGACAGGGGGAGCACTGAAGCTTTCTTT.

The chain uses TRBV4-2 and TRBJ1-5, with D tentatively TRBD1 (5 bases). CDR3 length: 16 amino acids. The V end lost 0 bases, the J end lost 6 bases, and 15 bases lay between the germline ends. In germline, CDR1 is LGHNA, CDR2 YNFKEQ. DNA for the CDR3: TGTGCCAGCAGCCAAGATTGGGCTCAGGGAATTCAGCCCCAGCATTTT. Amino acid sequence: CASSQDWAQGIQPQHF.

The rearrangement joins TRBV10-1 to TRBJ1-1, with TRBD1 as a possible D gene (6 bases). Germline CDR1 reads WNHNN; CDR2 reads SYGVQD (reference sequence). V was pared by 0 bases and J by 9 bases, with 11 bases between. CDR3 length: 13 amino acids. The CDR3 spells CASSESTGRKAFF. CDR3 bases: TGCGCCAGCAGTGAGTCTACAGGGCGGAAAGCTTTCTTT.

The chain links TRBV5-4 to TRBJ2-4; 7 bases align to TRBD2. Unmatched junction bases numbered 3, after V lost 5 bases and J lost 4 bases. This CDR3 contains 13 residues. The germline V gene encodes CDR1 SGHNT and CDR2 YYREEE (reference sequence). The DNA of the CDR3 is TGTGCCAGCAGGGTGGGGGGGAAAAACATTCAGTACTTC. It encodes CASRVGGKNIQYF.

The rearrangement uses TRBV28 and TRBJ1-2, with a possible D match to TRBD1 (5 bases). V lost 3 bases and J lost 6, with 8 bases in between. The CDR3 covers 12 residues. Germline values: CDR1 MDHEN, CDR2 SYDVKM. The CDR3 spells CASSLEGHGYTF. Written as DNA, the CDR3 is TGTGCCAGCAGTTTGGAGGGGCATGGCTACACCTTC.

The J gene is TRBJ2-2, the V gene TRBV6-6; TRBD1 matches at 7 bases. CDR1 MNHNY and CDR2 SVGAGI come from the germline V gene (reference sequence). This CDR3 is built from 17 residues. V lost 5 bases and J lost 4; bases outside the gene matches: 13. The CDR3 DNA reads TGTGCCAGCAGTCGGGCTCTGACAGGGCTGGGCACCGGGGAGCTGTTTTTT. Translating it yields CASSRALTGLGTGELFF.

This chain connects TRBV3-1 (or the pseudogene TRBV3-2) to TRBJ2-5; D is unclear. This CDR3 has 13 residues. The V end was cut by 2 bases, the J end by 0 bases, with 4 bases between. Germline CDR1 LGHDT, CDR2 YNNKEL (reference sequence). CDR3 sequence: CASSQTNQETQYF. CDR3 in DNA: TGTGCCAGCAGCCAAACTAACCAAGAGACCCAGTACTTC.

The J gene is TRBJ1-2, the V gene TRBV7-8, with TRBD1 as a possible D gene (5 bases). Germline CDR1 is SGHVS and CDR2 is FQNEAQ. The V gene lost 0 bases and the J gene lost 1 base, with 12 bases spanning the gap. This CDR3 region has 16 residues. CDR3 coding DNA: TGTGCCAGCAGCTTAGCTGGGGGGTTTTTTAACTATGGCTACACCTTC. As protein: CASSLAGGFFNYGYTF. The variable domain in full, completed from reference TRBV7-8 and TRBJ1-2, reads GAGVSQSPRYKVAKRGQDVALRCDPISGHVSLFWYQQALGQGPEFLTYFQNEAQLDKSGLPSDRFFAERPEGSVSTLKIQRTQQEDSAVYLCASSLAGGFFNYGYTFGSGTRLTVV.

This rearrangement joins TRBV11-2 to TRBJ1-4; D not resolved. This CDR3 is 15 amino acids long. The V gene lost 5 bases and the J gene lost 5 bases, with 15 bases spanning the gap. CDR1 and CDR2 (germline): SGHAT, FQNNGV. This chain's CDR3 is CASSPRQLRNEKLFF. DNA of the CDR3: TGTGCCAGCAGCCCCCGTCAACTCCGCAATGAAAAACTGTTTTTT.

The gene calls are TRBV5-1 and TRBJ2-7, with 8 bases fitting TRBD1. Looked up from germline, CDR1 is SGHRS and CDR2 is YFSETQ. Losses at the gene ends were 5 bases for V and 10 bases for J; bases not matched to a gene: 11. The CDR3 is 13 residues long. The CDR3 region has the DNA TGCGCCAGCAGTTCTCCCGGGACAGGTGATCAGTACTTC. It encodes CASSSPGTGDQYF.

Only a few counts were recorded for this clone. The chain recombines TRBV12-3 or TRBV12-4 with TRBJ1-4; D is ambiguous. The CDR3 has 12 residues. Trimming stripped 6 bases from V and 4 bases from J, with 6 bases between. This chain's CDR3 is CASSSFNEKLFF. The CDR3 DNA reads TGTGCCAGCAGCTCGTTTAATGAAAAACTGTTTTTT.

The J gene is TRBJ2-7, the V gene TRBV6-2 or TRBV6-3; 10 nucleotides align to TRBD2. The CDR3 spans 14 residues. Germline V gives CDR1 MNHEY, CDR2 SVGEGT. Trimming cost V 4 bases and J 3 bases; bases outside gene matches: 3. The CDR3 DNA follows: TGTGCCAGCAGTTTAGCGGGAGGATTCTACGAGCAGTACTTC. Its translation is CASSLAGGFYEQYF.

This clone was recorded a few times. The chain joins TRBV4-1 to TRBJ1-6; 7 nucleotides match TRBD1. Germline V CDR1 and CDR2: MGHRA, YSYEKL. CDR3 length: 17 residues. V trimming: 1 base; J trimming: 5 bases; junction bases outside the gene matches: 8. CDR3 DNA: TGCGCCAGCAGCCAAGTTTCAGGGGGGTTTGATAATTCACCCCTCCACTTT. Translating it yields CASSQVSGGFDNSPLHF.

For the CDR3, the DNA is TGTGCCAGCAGTGCCGGGACAGTCGGTGGCGAGCAGTACTTC. Amino acid sequence: CASSAGTVGGEQYF. V usage is TRBV2 and J usage is TRBJ2-7; 7 nucleotides agree with TRBD1. Trimming removed 4 bases from V and 6 bases from J; junction bases left unmatched: 9. The CDR3 sequence is 14 residues long. Per germline, CDR1 SNHLY and CDR2 FYNNEI. Complete variable domain (other parts from reference TRBV2 and TRBJ2-7): EPEVTQTPSHQVTQMGQEVILRCVPISNHLYFYWYRQILGQKVEFLVSFYNNEISEKSEIFDDQFSVERPDGSNFTLKIRSTKLEDSAMYFCASSAGTVGGEQYFGPGTRLTVT.

CDR3 sequence (DNA): TGTGCCAGCAGCCATGGGGGACAGGGGGCGAATTCACCCCTCCACTTT. Protein: CASSHGGQGANSPLHF. This chain joins TRBV3-1 (or the pseudogene TRBV3-2) and TRBJ1-6, with 12 bases that match TRBD1. There are 16 residues in the CDR3. V trimming: 3 bases; J trimming: 7 bases; junction bases outside the gene matches: 4. CDR1 and CDR2 (germline): LGHDT, YNNKEL (reference sequence).

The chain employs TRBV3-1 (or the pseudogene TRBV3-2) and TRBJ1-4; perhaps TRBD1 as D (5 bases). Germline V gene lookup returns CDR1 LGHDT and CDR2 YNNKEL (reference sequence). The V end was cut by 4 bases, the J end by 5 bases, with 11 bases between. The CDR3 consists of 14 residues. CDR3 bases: TGTGCCAGCAGCCTACCCCGACAGAATGAAAAACTGTTTTTT. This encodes CASSLPRQNEKLFF.

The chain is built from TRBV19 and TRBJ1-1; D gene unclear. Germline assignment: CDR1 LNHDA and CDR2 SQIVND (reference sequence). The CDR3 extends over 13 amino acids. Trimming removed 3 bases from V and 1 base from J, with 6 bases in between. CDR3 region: CASSIEQNTEAFF. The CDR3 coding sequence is TGTGCCAGTAGTATTGAGCAGAACACTGAAGCTTTCTTT.

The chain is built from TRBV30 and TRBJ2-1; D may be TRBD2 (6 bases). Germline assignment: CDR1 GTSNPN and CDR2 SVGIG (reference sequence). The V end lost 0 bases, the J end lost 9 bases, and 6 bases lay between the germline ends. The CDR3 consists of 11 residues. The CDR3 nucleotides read TGTGCCTGGAGTGTGGGAGGTGAGCAGTTCTTC. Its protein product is CAWSVGGEQFF.

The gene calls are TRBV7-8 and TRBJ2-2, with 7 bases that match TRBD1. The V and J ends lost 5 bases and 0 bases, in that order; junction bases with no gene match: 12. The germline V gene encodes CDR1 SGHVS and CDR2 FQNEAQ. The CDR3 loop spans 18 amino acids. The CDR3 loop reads CASSIRTGPATNTGELFF. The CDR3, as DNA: TGTGCCAGCAGCATTCGGACAGGACCGGCCACGAACACCGGGGAGCTGTTTTTT.

The CDR3 DNA reads TGTGCCAGTAGCAGACTTAGCCAGACGGACGAGCAGTACTTC. Its translation is CASSRLSQTDEQYF. The chain recombines TRBV19 with TRBJ2-7, with D hard to call. The V gene's germline CDR1 is LNHDA and CDR2 SQIVND (reference sequence). This CDR3 comprises 14 residues. Trimming pared 6 bases from V and 5 bases from J, leaving 17 bases between.

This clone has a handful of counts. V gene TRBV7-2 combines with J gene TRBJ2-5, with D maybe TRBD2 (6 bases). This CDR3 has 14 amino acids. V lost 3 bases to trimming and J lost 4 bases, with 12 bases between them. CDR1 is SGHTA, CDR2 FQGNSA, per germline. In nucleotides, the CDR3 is TGTGCCAGCAGCTTCAACCCAGCGGGAGAGACCCAGTACTTC. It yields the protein CASSFNPAGETQYF.

CDR3: CASRKEGREAETQYF. In nucleotides, the CDR3 is TGCGCCAGCAGAAAAGAGGGTAGGGAGGCGGAGACCCAGTACTTC. The chain carries TRBV5-1 and TRBJ2-5; D is possibly TRBD2 (6 bases). From germline, CDR1 is SGHRS and CDR2 YFSETQ. The CDR3 runs to 15 residues. Between the trimmed V and J ends, which lost 5 bases and 5 bases, there was a span of 19 bases. Combining the CDR3 with reference TRBV5-1 and TRBJ2-5 gives the whole variable domain KAGVTQTPRYLIKTRGQQVTLSCSPISGHRSVSWYQQTPGQGLQFLFEYFSETQRNKGNFPGRFSGRQFSNSRSEMNVSTLELGDSALYLCASRKEGREAETQYFGPGTRLLVL.

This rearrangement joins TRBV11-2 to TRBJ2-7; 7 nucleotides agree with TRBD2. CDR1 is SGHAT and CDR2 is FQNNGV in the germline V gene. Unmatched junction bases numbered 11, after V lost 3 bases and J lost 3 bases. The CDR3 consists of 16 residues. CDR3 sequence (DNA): TGTGCCAGCAGCTTGAGTCAAGGAGCGGGAATCTACGAGCAGTACTTC. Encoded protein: CASSLSQGAGIYEQYF.

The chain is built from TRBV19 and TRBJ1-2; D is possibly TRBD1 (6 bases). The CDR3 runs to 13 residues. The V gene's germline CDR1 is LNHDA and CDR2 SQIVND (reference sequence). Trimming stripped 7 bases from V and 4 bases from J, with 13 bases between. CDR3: CASNARDTYGYTF. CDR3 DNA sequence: TGTGCCAGTAATGCCAGGGACACCTATGGCTACACCTTC. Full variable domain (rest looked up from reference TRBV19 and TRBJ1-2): DGGITQSPKYLFRKEGQNVTLSCEQNLNHDAMYWYRQDPGQGLRLIYYSQIVNDFQKGDIAEGYSVSREKKESFPLTVTSAQKNPTAFYLCASNARDTYGYTFGSGTRLTVV.

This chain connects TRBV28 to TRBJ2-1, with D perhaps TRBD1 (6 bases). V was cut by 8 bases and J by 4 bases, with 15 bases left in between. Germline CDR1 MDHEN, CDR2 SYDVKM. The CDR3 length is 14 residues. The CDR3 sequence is CASEWGLGYNEQFF. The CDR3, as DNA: TGTGCCAGCGAGTGGGGGCTGGGTTACAATGAGCAGTTCTTC.

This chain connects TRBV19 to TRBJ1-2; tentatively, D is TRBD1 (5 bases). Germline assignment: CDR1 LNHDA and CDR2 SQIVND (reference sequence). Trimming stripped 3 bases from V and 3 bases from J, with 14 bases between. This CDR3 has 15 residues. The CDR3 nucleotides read TGTGCCAGTAGTATCGGGGGGGGTATGGACTATGGCTACACCTTC. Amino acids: CASSIGGGMDYGYTF.

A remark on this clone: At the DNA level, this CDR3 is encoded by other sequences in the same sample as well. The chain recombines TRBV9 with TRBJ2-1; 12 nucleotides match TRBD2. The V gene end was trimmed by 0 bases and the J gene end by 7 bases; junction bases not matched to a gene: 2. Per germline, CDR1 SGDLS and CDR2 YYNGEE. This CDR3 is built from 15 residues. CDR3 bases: TGTGCCAGCAGCGTAGATGGGACTAGCGGGAATGAGCAGTTCTTC. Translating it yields CASSVDGTSGNEQFF.

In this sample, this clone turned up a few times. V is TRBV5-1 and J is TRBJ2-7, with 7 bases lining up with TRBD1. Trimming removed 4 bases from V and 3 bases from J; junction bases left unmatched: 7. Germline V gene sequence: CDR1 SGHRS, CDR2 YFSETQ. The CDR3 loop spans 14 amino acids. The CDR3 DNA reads TGCGCCAGCAGCACGCCGGGACAGAACTACGAGCAGTACTTC. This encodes CASSTPGQNYEQYF.

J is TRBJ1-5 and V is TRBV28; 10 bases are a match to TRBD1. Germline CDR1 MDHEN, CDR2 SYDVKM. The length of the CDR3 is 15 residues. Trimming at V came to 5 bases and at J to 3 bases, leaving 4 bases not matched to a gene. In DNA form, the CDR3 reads TGTGCCAGCAGTCGACAGGGGGCTCTCAATCAGCCCCAGCATTTT. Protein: CASSRQGALNQPQHF.

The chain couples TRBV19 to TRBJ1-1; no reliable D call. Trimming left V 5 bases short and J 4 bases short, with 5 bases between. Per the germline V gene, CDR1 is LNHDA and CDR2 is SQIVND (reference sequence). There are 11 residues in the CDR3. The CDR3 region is CASSSGTEAFF. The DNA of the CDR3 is TGTGCCAGTAGTTCAGGCACTGAAGCTTTCTTT.